This T cell receptor (beta chain) was retrieved from a study of blood T cell repertoires in COVID-19. Study details: The samples span acute and convalescent COVID-19 from the United States, Italy and Spain.

Followed over time, Seattle patients had been enrolled while infection was active. V trimming: 9 bases; J trimming: 6 bases; junction bases outside the gene matches: 7. Germline V lookup: CDR1 KGHDR, CDR2 SFDVKD. The CDR3 runs to 13 residues. Original data processing: It was from reference gene primer amplification that nucleated cell counts were estimated. Assay: immunoSEQ multiplex PCR; the TCRdb copy retains only in-frame clones and omits some. The DNA gave D and trimming, while V, J and clone size come from that table. The sample shows just over 300,000 clones, around 92% of them seen only once. The rearrangement uses TRBV24-1 and TRBJ1-5; the match to TRBD1 covers 7 bases. The source is a woman in her 30s with COVID-19, enrolled during active disease. Material for sequencing was peripheral blood. The DNA of the CDR3 is TGTGCCACCGGACAGGAAGGTTCTCAGCCCCAGCATTTT. This gives the protein CATGQEGSQPQHF.